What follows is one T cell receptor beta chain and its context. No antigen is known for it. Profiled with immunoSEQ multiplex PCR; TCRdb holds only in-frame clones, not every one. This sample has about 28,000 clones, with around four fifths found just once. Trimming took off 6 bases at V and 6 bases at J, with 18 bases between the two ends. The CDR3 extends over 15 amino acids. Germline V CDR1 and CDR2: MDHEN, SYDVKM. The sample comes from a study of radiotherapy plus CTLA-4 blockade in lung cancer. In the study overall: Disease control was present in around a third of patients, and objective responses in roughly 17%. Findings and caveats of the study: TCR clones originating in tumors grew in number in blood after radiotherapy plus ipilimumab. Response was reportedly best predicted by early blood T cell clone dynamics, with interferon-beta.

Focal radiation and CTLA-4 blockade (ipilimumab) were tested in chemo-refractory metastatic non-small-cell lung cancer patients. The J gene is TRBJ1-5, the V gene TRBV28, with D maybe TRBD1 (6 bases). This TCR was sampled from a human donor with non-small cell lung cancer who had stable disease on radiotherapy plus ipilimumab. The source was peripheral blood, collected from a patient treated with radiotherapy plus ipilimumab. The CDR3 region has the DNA TGTGCCAGCAGGCCCCCGGGGGGGCTAGGTCAGCCCCAGCATTTT. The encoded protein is CASRPPGGLGQPQHF. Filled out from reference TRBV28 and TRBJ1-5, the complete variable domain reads DVKVTQSSRYLVKRTGEKVFLECVQDMDHENMFWYRQDPGLGLRLIYFSYDVKMKEKGDIPEGYSVSREKKERFSLILESASTNQTSMYLCASRPPGGLGQPQHFGDGTRLSIL.